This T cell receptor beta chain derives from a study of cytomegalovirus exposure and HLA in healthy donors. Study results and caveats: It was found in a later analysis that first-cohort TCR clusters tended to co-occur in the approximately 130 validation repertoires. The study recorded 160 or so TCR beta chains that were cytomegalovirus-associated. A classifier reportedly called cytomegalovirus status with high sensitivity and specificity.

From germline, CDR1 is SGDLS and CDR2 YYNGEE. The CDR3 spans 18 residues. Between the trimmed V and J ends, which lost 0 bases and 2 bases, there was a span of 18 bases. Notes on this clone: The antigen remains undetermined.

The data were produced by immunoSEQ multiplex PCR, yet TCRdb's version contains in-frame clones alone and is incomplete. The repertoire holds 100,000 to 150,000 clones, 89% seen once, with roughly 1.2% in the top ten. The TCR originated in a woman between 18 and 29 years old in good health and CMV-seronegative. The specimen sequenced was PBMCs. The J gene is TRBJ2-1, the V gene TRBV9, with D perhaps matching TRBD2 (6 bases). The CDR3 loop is CASSVVGIGTYTYNEQFF. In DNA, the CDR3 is TGTGCCAGCAGCGTAGTTGGGATAGGGACTTACACCTACAATGAGCAGTTCTTC.